The clone carrying this T cell receptor beta chain has a handful of counts. Its antigen is still unknown. The sample is drawn from a study of vaccination and CD4 T cells after COVID-19. Oncomine TCR Beta short-read sequencing was applied to DNA from cultured CD4+ T cells. Via MiXCR, TCRdb re-called the PCR reads, giving one row per CDR3 protein. The table shows 11,000 to 15,000 distinct CDR3 sequences, with 43% occurring only once. Germline assignment: CDR1 MNHNS and CDR2 SASEGT. Trimming removed 3 bases from V and 6 bases from J, with 12 bases in between. This CDR3 contains 14 residues. Sample treatment: approximately 9-day PBMC culture with coronavirus spike peptide pools or control peptides (ViraFEST assay).

This clonotype was sampled from a human donor with COVID-19. This chain joins TRBV6-1 and TRBJ1-5, with D possibly matching TRBD1 (6 bases). Sample: cultured CD4+ T cells from blood. Written as DNA, the CDR3 is TGTGCCAGCAGTGAGACGCAGGGGATTCAGCCCCAGCATTTT. This encodes CASSETQGIQPQHF.